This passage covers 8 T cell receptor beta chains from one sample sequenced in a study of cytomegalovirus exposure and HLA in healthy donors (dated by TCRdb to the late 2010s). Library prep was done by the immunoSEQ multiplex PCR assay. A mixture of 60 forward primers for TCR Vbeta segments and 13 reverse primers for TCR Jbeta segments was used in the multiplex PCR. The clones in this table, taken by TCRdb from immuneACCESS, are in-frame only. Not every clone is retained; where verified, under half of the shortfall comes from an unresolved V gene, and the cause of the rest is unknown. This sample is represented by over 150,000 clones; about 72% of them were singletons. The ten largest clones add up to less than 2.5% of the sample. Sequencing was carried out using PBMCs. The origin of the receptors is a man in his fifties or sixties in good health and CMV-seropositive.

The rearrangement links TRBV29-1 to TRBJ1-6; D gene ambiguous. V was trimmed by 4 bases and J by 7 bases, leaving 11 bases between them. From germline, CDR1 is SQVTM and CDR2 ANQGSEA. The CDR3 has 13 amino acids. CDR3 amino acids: CSVVEQPNSPLHF. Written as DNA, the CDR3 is TGCAGCGTTGTAGAACAGCCGAATTCACCCCTCCACTTT.

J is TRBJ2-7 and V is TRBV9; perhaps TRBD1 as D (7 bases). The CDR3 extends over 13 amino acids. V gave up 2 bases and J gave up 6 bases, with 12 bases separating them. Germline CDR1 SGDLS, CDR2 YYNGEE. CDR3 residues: CASSVVQGGEQYF. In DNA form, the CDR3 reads TGTGCCAGCAGCGTCGTTCAGGGGGGCGAGCAGTACTTC.

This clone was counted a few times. The CDR3 DNA follows: TGCAGTGCTAGTACCAGCTACGAGCAGTACTTC. This gives the protein CSASTSYEQYF. The J gene is TRBJ2-7, the V gene TRBV20-1; D not certain. There are 11 residues in the CDR3. Deletions cut 3 bases from V and 3 bases from J, with 6 bases between. Germline-derived CDR1 and CDR2 are DFQATT and SNEGSKA (reference sequence).

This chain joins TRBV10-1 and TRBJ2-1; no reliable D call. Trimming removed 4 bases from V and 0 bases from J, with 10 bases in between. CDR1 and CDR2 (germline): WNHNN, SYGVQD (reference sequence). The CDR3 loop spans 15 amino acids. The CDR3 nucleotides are TGCGCCAGCAGTGTGTCCCGTAGCTCCTACAATGAGCAGTTCTTC. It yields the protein CASSVSRSSYNEQFF.

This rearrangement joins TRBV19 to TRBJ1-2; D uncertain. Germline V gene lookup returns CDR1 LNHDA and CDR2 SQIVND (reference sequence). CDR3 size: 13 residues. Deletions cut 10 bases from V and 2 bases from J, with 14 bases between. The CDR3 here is CATEMGDNYGYTF. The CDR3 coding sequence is TGTGCCACGGAGATGGGTGACAACTATGGCTACACCTTC.

DNA for the CDR3: TGCGCCAGCAGCCAAGAGCCGCAACAGGGGGGCACCTACAATGAGCAGTTCTTC. Amino acids: CASSQEPQQGGTYNEQFF. The rearrangement joins TRBV4-3 to TRBJ2-1; TRBD1 agrees at 8 bases. This CDR3 has 18 amino acids. After removal of 0 bases from V and 2 bases from J, the junction contained 9 bases not matched to a gene. Looked up from germline, CDR1 is LGHNA and CDR2 is YSLEER.

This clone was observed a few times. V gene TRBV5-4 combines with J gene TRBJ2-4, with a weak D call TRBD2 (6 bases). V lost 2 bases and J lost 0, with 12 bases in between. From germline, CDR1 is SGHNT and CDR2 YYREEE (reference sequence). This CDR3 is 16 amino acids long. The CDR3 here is CASSLGGALAKNIQYF. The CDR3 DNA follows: TGTGCCAGCAGCTTAGGCGGGGCACTAGCCAAAAACATTCAGTACTTC.

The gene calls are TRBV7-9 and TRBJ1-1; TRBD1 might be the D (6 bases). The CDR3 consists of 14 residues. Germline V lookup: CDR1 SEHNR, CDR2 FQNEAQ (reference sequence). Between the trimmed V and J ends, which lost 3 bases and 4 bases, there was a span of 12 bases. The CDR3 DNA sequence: TGTGCCAGCAGCTTTGAGGGGGTAGGCACTGAAGCTTTCTTT. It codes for CASSFEGVGTEAFF.